A single T cell receptor beta chain is shown here with its context. The antigen remains unidentified. This specimen belongs to a study of OX40 agonist ivuxolimab in advanced cancers. Study-wide context: A mean age of roughly 62 years, range roughly 20 to 79, was recorded, and 70% to 85% were male. Overall study findings and caveats: Relatively little clonal expansion, among the lowest observed, appeared in partial responders at 0.1-3.0 mg/kg.

The CDR3 spans 16 residues. Clones were sequenced by immunoSEQ multiplex PCR, and TCRdb holds only the in-frame ones, with some missing. The sample holds tens of thousands of clones, roughly 92% seen once. The rearrangement uses TRBV12-2 and TRBJ1-1; no DNA check was done on the table's D call, TRBD1. TRBV12-2 is a pseudogene. The sequencing used CD4+ or CD8+ T cells sorted from blood, collected in a trial of the OX40 agonist ivuxolimab. The receptor was derived from an adult with an advanced solid tumor such as melanoma, head and neck, liver or kidney cancer. CDR3 sequence reads: CASRLAEQGEDTEAFF. CDR3 nucleotides: TGTGCAAGTCGCTTAGCAGAGCAGGGCGAGGACACTGAAGCTTTCTTT.